The 7 T cell receptor beta chains in this list originate from one sample, sequenced in a study of T-cell reconstitution after alpha-beta-depleted transplantation in children. Unique molecular identifiers were incorporated during preparation of the TCRbeta library. TCRdb re-derived calls from the PCR reads in MiXCR, one entry per CDR3 protein. The table lists fewer than 550,000 distinct CDR3 sequences, roughly 16% of them singletons, with 29% in the top ten. Sequencing used PBMCs, mostly from graft donor cells, obtained 360 days after TCRalphabeta/CD19-depleted stem cell transplant. The source of these receptors is a boy younger than two who had a stem cell transplant for Wiskott-Aldrich syndrome, so the T cells may come from the graft donor.

This clonotype was detected a few times. The chain couples TRBV29-1 to TRBJ1-2; D call uncertain. Per the germline V gene, CDR1 is SQVTM and CDR2 is ANQGSEA. The V end was cut by 0 bases, the J end by 2 bases, with 13 bases between. The CDR3 runs 15 residues. DNA of the CDR3: TGCAGCGTTGAAGATACGGCAGCTTCCAACTATGGCTACACCTTC. Amino acids: CSVEDTAASNYGYTF.

This clonotype was recorded a few times. The chain joins TRBV2 to TRBJ2-2, with D uncertain. Germline V gives CDR1 SNHLY, CDR2 FYNNEI. The CDR3 has 13 residues. V lost 6 bases to trimming and J lost 5 bases, with 10 bases between them. CDR3 bases: TGTGCCAGCAGGGCAGTTCCTACCGGGGAGCTGTTTTTT. Translated, it gives CASRAVPTGELFF. Full variable domain (rest looked up from reference TRBV2 and TRBJ2-2): EPEVTQTPSHQVTQMGQEVILRCVPISNHLYFYWYRQILGQKVEFLVSFYNNEISEKSEIFDDQFSVERPDGSNFTLKIRSTKLEDSAMYFCASRAVPTGELFFGEGSRLTVL.

The chain uses TRBV12-3 or TRBV12-4 and TRBJ1-5, with D hard to call. This CDR3 has 12 residues. Trimming stripped 2 bases from V and 7 bases from J, with 6 bases between. CDR3 residues: CASSLFRQPQHF. CDR3 bases: TGTGCCAGCAGTTTATTCAGGCAGCCCCAGCATTTT.

The chain couples TRBV6-1 to TRBJ2-7, with D perhaps TRBD1 (6 bases). CDR3 length: 14 residues. The germline CDR1 and CDR2 sequences are MNHNS and SASEGT. The ends were cut back, 6 bases at V and 0 bases at J, with 12 bases in the middle. CDR3 residues: CASSPTGVSYEQYF. The CDR3 nucleotides are TGTGCCAGCAGCCCGACAGGCGTCTCCTACGAGCAGTACTTC.

This clonotype has only a few counts. CDR3 in amino acids: CASSGSADTQYF. CDR3 DNA: TGCGCCAGCAGCGGCAGTGCGGATACGCAGTATTTT. J is TRBJ2-3 and V is TRBV5-1; D ambiguous. Germline values: CDR1 SGHRS, CDR2 YFSETQ. This CDR3 has 12 amino acids. Trimming cost V 4 bases and J 6 bases, with 9 bases left between them.

There are a few counts of this clonotype. The genes are TRBV7-6 and TRBJ2-1; TRBD2 aligns across 7 bases. The CDR3 extends over 15 amino acids. J lost 6 bases, V lost 1 base, and 6 bases had no gene match. Germline values: CDR1 SGHVS, CDR2 FNYEAQ. The CDR3 DNA reads TGTGCCAGCAGCTTAGAGTGGGGGGGAATCAATGAGCAGTTCTTC. Translated, it gives CASSLEWGGINEQFF.

The chain employs TRBV20-1 and TRBJ2-1, with TRBD1 matching 8 bases. The germline CDR1 and CDR2 sequences are DFQATT and SNEGSKA (reference sequence). This CDR3 region has 13 residues. Trimming took 5 bases from V and 4 from J; bases not matched to a gene: 4. The CDR3 DNA reads as TGCAGTGCTCTTCGGGACAGGTACAATGAGCAGTTCTTC. Translating gives CSALRDRYNEQFF.